The 5 T cell receptor beta chains in this list originate from one sample, sequenced in a study of graft-versus-host responses after intestinal transplantation. Method: immunoSEQ multiplex PCR; TCRdb's copy keeps in-frame clones and lacks some. The sample gives fewer than 110,000 clones, approximately 90% of which show up once; less than 0.8% is in the top ten. No antigen has been identified for these receptors. Specimen: unstimulated CD4+ T cells sorted from spleen or lymph node cells, collected before transplant. The receptors originated from a human donor who was the organ donor for an intestinal transplant.

The chain couples TRBV29-1 to TRBJ1-1; D is uncertain. Germline CDR1 and CDR2: SQVTM and ANQGSEA. Trimming stripped 4 bases from V and 0 bases from J, with 12 bases between. This CDR3 is 14 amino acids long. The CDR3 DNA reads TGCAGCGTTGTGGTCCAAGGCATGAACACTGAAGCTTTCTTT. Translating it yields CSVVVQGMNTEAFF.

The chain has TRBV7-3 and TRBJ2-2; 8 nucleotides match TRBD2. The CDR3 consists of 16 residues. With 2 bases clipped from V and 4 bases from J, the junction kept 6 bases outside the gene matches. Germline V gene sequence: CDR1 SGHTA, CDR2 FQGTGA. CDR3 protein: CASSLRAGALTGELFF. The CDR3 bases are TGTGCCAGCAGCTTACGAGCGGGGGCTCTCACCGGGGAGCTGTTTTTT.

The rearrangement uses TRBV19 and TRBJ2-5, with D possibly being TRBD2 (5 bases). V shed 7 bases and J shed 7 bases, with 10 bases lying between them. CDR1 and CDR2 from the germline V gene are LNHDA and SQIVND (reference sequence). The CDR3 runs to 11 residues. The CDR3 protein is CASKSGGTQYF. The CDR3 DNA reads as TGTGCCAGTAAAAGCGGTGGGACCCAGTACTTC.

There are a few counts of this clone. The chain couples TRBV7-6 to TRBJ2-7; no clear D. This CDR3 has 13 residues. V was shortened by 5 bases and J by 8 bases, with 16 bases between the two germline ends. Germline CDR1 reads SGHVS; CDR2 reads FNYEAQ. CDR3 bases: TGTGCCAGCAGCCCCACTTGGGCAGTACAGCAGTACTTC. Translating it yields CASSPTWAVQQYF.

The chain is built from TRBV19 and TRBJ2-2; TRBD1 or TRBD2 may be the D gene (5 bases each). The V end was cut by 3 bases, the J end by 5 bases, with 13 bases between. The CDR3 has 15 amino acids. CDR1 is LNHDA, CDR2 SQIVND, per germline (reference sequence). The CDR3 spells CASSIPGKGTGELFF. In DNA form, the CDR3 reads TGTGCCAGTAGTATCCCGGGGAAGGGGACCGGGGAGCTGTTTTTT.